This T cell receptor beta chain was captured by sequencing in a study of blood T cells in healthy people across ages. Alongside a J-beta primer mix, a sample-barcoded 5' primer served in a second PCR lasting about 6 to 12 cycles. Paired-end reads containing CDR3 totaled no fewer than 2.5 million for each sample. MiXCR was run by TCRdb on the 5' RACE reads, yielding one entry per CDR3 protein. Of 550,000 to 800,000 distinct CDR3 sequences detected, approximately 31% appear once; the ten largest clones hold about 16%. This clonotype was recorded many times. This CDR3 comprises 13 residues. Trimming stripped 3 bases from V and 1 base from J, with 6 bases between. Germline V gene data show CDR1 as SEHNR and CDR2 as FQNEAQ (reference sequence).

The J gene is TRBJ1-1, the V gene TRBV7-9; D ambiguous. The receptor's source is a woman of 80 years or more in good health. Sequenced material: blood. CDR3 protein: CASSFSGNTEAFF. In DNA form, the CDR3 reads TGTGCCAGCAGCTTTTCGGGGAACACTGAAGCTTTCTTT.